The clone carrying this T cell receptor (beta chain) occurred many times. Its antigen is unidentified. Quantitative 5'-RACE with molecular barcodes was used to make the TCR beta libraries. TCRdb reprocessed the 5' RACE reads via MiXCR and lists one record per CDR3 protein. This table has 40,000 to 50,000 distinct CDR3 sequences, 3% to 4% appearing once. This sample was included in a study of CD8 T cells in ankylosing spondylitis. Study results and caveats: Disease-linked clones had a CD8+ phenotype and relatively low frequency in peripheral blood. Reports say disease-linked clones showed up significantly more in matched ankylosing spondylitis synovial fluid.

V shed 0 bases and J shed 6 bases, with 12 bases lying between them. This CDR3 has 15 residues. Germline V gene lookup returns CDR1 SGDLS and CDR2 YYNGEE. This chain uses TRBV9 with TRBJ2-2; possible D gene TRBD2, 5 bases. This sequence was found in a female donor with ankylosing spondylitis or in good health (not recorded which). Sequencing input: blood, either unsorted or a sorted T cell fraction (not recorded which). The CDR3: CASSVATSYPGELFF. The CDR3 DNA reads as TGTGCCAGCAGCGTAGCTACTAGTTACCCCGGGGAGCTGTTTTTT.